This T cell receptor beta chain emerged from a study of cytomegalovirus exposure and HLA in healthy donors. About the study: From donors who were HLA-typed, an early data release held 80 million to 85 million unique TCRs.

With 0 bases removed from V and 7 bases from J, the gap between germline ends came to 14 bases. The germline V gene encodes CDR1 SGHKS and CDR2 YYEKEE (reference sequence). The CDR3 is 15 amino acids. 60 Vbeta and 13 Jbeta primers were used in PCR. Data came from immunoSEQ multiplex PCR; TCRdb stores just in-frame clones and leaves some out. The sample shows more than 95,000 clones, around 82% of them seen only once. V usage is TRBV5-5 and J usage is TRBJ1-5; D may be TRBD1 (5 bases). The origin of this receptor is a woman aged 40 to 49 in good health and CMV-seronegative. The specimen sequenced was PBMCs. CDR3 in DNA: TGTGCCAGCAGCTTGGCCGCAGGGAGGGACCAGCCCCAGCATTTT. This gives the protein CASSLAAGRDQPQHF.